These 8 T cell receptor beta chains share one sample of origin, sequenced in a study of beta chain features in type 1 diabetes (dated by TCRdb to between 2017 and 2018). For these TCRs, the target antigens are not known. The library was generated by the immunoSEQ multiplex PCR assay. The High Capacity cDNA Reverse Transcription Kit was used to reverse transcribe all of the isolated RNA, meaning that expressed TCRB transcripts were what got sequenced. The source is immuneACCESS, and TCRdb retained only in-frame sequences with V and J called. Part of the clones is not carried over; for the studies checked, unresolved V genes explain less than half of this, and the remainder is unexplained. Across this sample there are roughly 340,000 clones, with roughly 12% seen only once. Around 0.01% of the sample goes to the ten largest clones. Paper-wide results and their limitations: Type 1 diabetes patients showed a moderate but significant shortening of TCRB CDR3 length in all four CD4+ subsets.

The sample comprised naive CD4+ T cells from blood. Reading the label with the study, this specimen's cell subset or site is: true naive CD4+ T cells. The receptors here all came from a woman under 30 with type 1 diabetes.

This clone appeared once. The chain joins TRBV11-3 to TRBJ1-1; D is uncertain. This CDR3 comprises 13 residues. The germline CDR1 and CDR2 sequences are SGHNT and YENEEA. V was shortened by 5 bases and J by 4 bases, with 11 bases between the two germline ends. In nucleotides, the CDR3 is TGTGCCAGCAGCCAGGAGGGTCGCACTGAAGCTTTCTTT. This sequence encodes CASSQEGRTEAFF.

For this clone: Mismatch with germline at one junction end may stem from a read error. The rearrangement uses TRBV6-1 and TRBJ2-1, with D tentatively TRBD2 (6 bases). The CDR3 is 15 amino acids. Germline V gene sequence: CDR1 MNHNS, CDR2 SASEGT. CDR3 residues: CASNEAGLSYNEQFF. The CDR3 DNA reads TGTGCCAGCAATGAAGCGGGCCTTTCCTACAATGAGCAGTTCTTC.

This chain connects TRBV4-3 to TRBJ2-2, with D possibly matching TRBD2 (5 bases). The V end lost 2 bases, the J end lost 7 bases, and 11 bases lay between the germline ends. This CDR3 region has 14 residues. Germline-derived CDR1 and CDR2 are LGHNA and YSLEER. This CDR3 reads CASSQIQAGGELFF. The CDR3 nucleotides are TGCGCCAGCAGCCAAATCCAGGCGGGCGGGGAGCTGTTTTTT.

The chain links TRBV7-9 to TRBJ2-7, with D possibly matching TRBD1 (6 bases). The germline V and J ends were trimmed by 5 bases and 2 bases, with 13 bases remaining between them. Germline CDR1 reads SEHNR; CDR2 reads FQNEAQ (reference sequence). This CDR3 has 14 residues. CDR3 region: CASSRDTGPYEQYF. The CDR3 DNA sequence: TGTGCCAGCAGCAGGGACACCGGGCCCTACGAGCAGTACTTC.

The chain employs TRBV5-1 and TRBJ2-7; D not certain. The CDR3 runs to 12 residues. Trimming shortened V by 4 bases and J by 2 bases, and 7 bases separated the two germline ends. Germline CDR1 SGHRS, CDR2 YFSETQ. CDR3 bases: TGCGCCAGCAGCCGTACTACCTACGAGCAGTACTTC. Its protein product is CASSRTTYEQYF.

This clone was seen more than once but under ten times. V and J are TRBV7-9 and TRBJ2-1, with 9 bases lining up with TRBD1. The germline V gene has CDR1 SEHNR and CDR2 FQNEAQ (reference sequence). The CDR3 sequence is 16 residues long. V shed 3 bases and J 6 bases; nucleotides not matched to a gene: 9. CDR3 nucleotide sequence: TGTGCCAGCAGCTTCGGCGGGACAGGGAGTGGCAATGAGCAGTTCTTC. Translation: CASSFGGTGSGNEQFF.

This sequence joins TRBV2 and TRBJ2-1; 11 bases agree with TRBD1. There are 14 residues in the CDR3. V was pared by 4 bases and J by 10 bases, with 6 bases of the junction left unmatched. Germline V CDR1 and CDR2: SNHLY, FYNNEI. CDR3 nucleotide sequence: TGTGCCAGCAGTGTCGGACAGGGGGCTATCGAGCAGTTCTTC. Encoded protein: CASSVGQGAIEQFF.

The chain employs TRBV4-3 and TRBJ1-4; D is unresolved. Germline V CDR1 and CDR2: LGHNA, YSLEER. The CDR3 has 12 amino acids. V was shortened by 0 bases and J by 8 bases, with 4 bases between the two germline ends. CDR3 region: CASSQDREKLFF. CDR3 nucleotide sequence: TGCGCCAGCAGCCAAGACAGGGAAAAACTGTTTTTT.